Shown below are 22 T cell receptor beta chains from a single sample sequenced in a study of naive and memory T cell subsets. Study-wide findings and caveats: A few larger clonotypes appeared in naive repertoires, especially CD8, possibly memory cells re-expressing CD45RA.

No cognate antigen is known for these TCRs. An equimolar mix of two oligonucleotides served as the beta constant-region primer for TRBC1 and TRBC2. Nested alpha and beta constant-region primers with the SP2 primer drove four PCR rounds on ligated cDNA. Via MiXCR, TCRdb re-called the UMI-ligation and nested PCR reads, giving one row per CDR3 protein. The sample records about 150,000 distinct CDR3 sequences, 22% being singletons. Specimen: naive CD4+ T cells from blood. The receptors originated from a human donor in good health.

This clonotype was observed a handful of times. The V call is TRBV3-1, the J call TRBJ2-1, with 11 bases matching TRBD2. CDR3 length: 18 amino acids. V shed 0 bases and J 4 bases; nucleotides not matched to a gene: 8. From germline, CDR1 is LGHDT and CDR2 YNNKEL (reference sequence). CDR3 residues: CASSQDRLAGGGYNEQFF. DNA for the CDR3: TGTGCCAGCAGCCAAGATCGGCTAGCGGGAGGAGGATACAATGAGCAGTTCTTC.

The V gene is TRBV11-2, the J gene TRBJ2-3, with TRBD2 matching over 12 bases. The CDR3 loop spans 16 amino acids. J was trimmed by 2 bases and V by 2 bases; bases with no gene match: 2. Germline V gene data show CDR1 as SGHAT and CDR2 as FQNNGV. The CDR3 sequence is CASSLRLAGATDTQYF. In nucleotides, the CDR3 is TGTGCCAGCAGCTTAAGACTAGCGGGGGCCACAGATACGCAGTATTTT.

The V call is TRBV4-1, the J call TRBJ2-4; 9 nucleotides match TRBD1. There are 17 residues in the CDR3. The trim removed 6 bases at V and 0 bases at J, leaving 9 bases unmatched. The V gene's germline CDR1 is MGHRA and CDR2 YSYEKL. CDR3 sequence reads: CASSQITGGRAKNIQYF. As DNA, the CDR3 is TGCGCCAGCAGTCAAATAACAGGGGGCCGAGCCAAAAACATTCAGTACTTC.

The rearrangement joins TRBV27 to TRBJ2-7, with TRBD1 identical over 12 bases. This CDR3 region has 14 residues. Germline CDR1 reads MNHEY; CDR2 reads SMNVEV (reference sequence). The V segment lost 3 bases and the J segment 5 bases; nucleotides outside the gene matches: 2. The CDR3 sequence: CASSLGQGAHEQYF. The DNA of the CDR3 is TGTGCCAGCAGTTTGGGACAGGGGGCCCACGAGCAGTACTTC.

The V and J genes are TRBV6-5 and TRBJ2-5, with TRBD1 matching over 9 bases. This CDR3 has 15 residues. Germline CDR1 and CDR2: MNHEY and SVGAGI. Losses at the gene ends were 4 bases for V and 4 bases for J; bases not matched to a gene: 7. The CDR3 reads CASSSPGTGRETQYF. The CDR3 DNA sequence: TGTGCCAGCAGTTCCCCCGGGACAGGGAGAGAGACCCAGTACTTC.

The V and J genes are TRBV29-1 and TRBJ1-1; D is perhaps TRBD1 (5 bases). V lost 7 bases and J 0 bases, leaving 12 bases between the germline ends. The CDR3 covers 13 residues. Germline V gene lookup returns CDR1 SQVTM and CDR2 ANQGSEA. CDR3 loop: CSARGDLNTEAFF. The CDR3 nucleotides are TGCAGCGCAAGGGGAGACTTGAACACTGAAGCTTTCTTT.

V and J are TRBV20-1 and TRBJ2-6; D uncertain. The CDR3 is made up of 18 amino acids. Germline V gives CDR1 DFQATT, CDR2 SNEGSKA (reference sequence). The V gene lost 0 bases and the J gene lost 0 bases, with 15 bases spanning the gap. DNA of the CDR3: TGCAGTGCTAGAGATAGCCGCCAGCCTAGCTCTGGGGCCAACGTCCTGACTTTC. Its translation is CSARDSRQPSSGANVLTF.

Only a few counts were recorded for this clonotype. The chain joins TRBV20-1 to TRBJ2-3, with TRBD1 identical over 9 bases. Germline-derived CDR1 and CDR2 are DFQATT and SNEGSKA (reference sequence). This CDR3 region has 15 residues. V was pared by 0 bases and J by 1 base, with 2 bases of the junction left unmatched. CDR3 nucleotides: TGCAGTGCTAGAGATAGACAGGGGGGCACAGATACGCAGTATTTT. Translation: CSARDRQGGTDTQYF.

The rearrangement uses TRBV11-2 and TRBJ1-6; 7 bases line up with TRBD1. The V gene end was trimmed by 4 bases and the J gene end by 5 bases; junction bases not matched to a gene: 5. CDR3 length equals 15 residues. Germline V gene data show CDR1 as SGHAT and CDR2 as FQNNGV. This CDR3 reads CASSSPGQNNSPLHF. The CDR3 DNA follows: TGTGCCAGCAGCTCGCCGGGACAGAATAATTCACCCCTCCACTTT.

This clonotype was seen a handful of times. The chain recombines TRBV5-5 with TRBJ1-1; 7 bases are a match to TRBD1. V was clipped by 4 bases and J by 1 base; unmatched bases: 4. The CDR3 has 14 residues. Germline-derived CDR1 and CDR2 are SGHKS and YYEKEE (reference sequence). CDR3 sequence: CASSRDSRNTEAFF. In DNA form, the CDR3 reads TGTGCCAGCAGCCGGGACAGCCGGAACACTGAAGCTTTCTTT.

The CDR3 DNA follows: TGTGCCAGCTCGGTCGGGGTATGGGAGCAGTACTTC. It yields the protein CASSVGVWEQYF. The chain carries TRBV28 and TRBJ2-7, with a weak D call TRBD2 (5 bases). The ends were cut back, 8 bases at V and 7 bases at J, with 15 bases in the middle. Germline assignment: CDR1 MDHEN and CDR2 SYDVKM. The CDR3 is 12 amino acids.

This clonotype was seen at least ten times. The chain employs TRBV4-3 and TRBJ2-5; D unclear. V was pared by 1 base and J by 0 bases, with 9 bases between. From germline, CDR1 is LGHNA and CDR2 YSLEER. The CDR3 contains 15 residues. CDR3 in DNA: TGCGCCAGCAGCCAAGTCGTGGCTAACCAAGAGACCCAGTACTTC. This gives the protein CASSQVVANQETQYF.

This clonotype has only a few counts. V and J are TRBV6-2 or TRBV6-3 and TRBJ2-7; no clear D. CDR3 length equals 11 residues. The V gene lost 5 bases and the J gene lost 3 bases, with 5 bases spanning the gap. Germline V CDR1 and CDR2: MNHEY, SVGEGT. Written as DNA, the CDR3 is TGTGCCAGCAGTCTTTTCTACGAGCAGTACTTC. Protein sequence: CASSLFYEQYF.

The chain joins TRBV20-1 to TRBJ2-1; TRBD2 agrees at 7 bases. V was pared by 2 bases and J by 5 bases, with 12 bases of the junction left unmatched. The CDR3 extends over 16 amino acids. Germline CDR1 DFQATT, CDR2 SNEGSKA (reference sequence). The CDR3 reads CSARLMGLKGNNEQFF. As DNA, the CDR3 is TGCAGTGCTAGACTTATGGGACTAAAAGGGAACAATGAGCAGTTCTTC.

The chain is built from TRBV28 and TRBJ2-4; D may be TRBD2 (5 bases). Germline CDR1 MDHEN, CDR2 SYDVKM. Trimming stripped 7 bases from V and 4 bases from J, with 8 bases between. The CDR3 runs 12 residues. CDR3 DNA: TGTGCCAGCAACGGGGTAAAAAACATTCAGTACTTC. Encoded protein: CASNGVKNIQYF.

The CDR3 protein is CSVTSGYTHEQYF. In nucleotides, the CDR3 is TGCAGCGTTACTAGCGGTTATACCCACGAGCAGTACTTC. J is TRBJ2-7 and V is TRBV29-1, with TRBD2 matching over 8 bases. From germline, CDR1 is SQVTM and CDR2 ANQGSEA. The CDR3 is 13 amino acids. Trimming at V came to 5 bases and at J to 5 bases, leaving 8 bases not matched to a gene.

V is TRBV5-1 and J is TRBJ2-5; 12 nucleotides match TRBD2. This CDR3 is 16 amino acids long. Germline trimming cut 1 base from V and 5 bases from J; bases unmatched to any gene: 6. From germline, CDR1 is SGHRS and CDR2 YFSETQ. The CDR3 DNA reads as TGCGCCAGCAGCTTGCCTAGCGGGAGGGCCCGTGAGACCCAGTACTTC. Translating gives CASSLPSGRARETQYF.

This clonotype showed up many times. This rearrangement joins TRBV29-1 to TRBJ2-7; TRBD1 aligns across 9 bases. Germline loops: CDR1 SQVTM, CDR2 ANQGSEA. The CDR3 sequence is 11 residues long. V was clipped by 6 bases and J by 6 bases; unmatched bases: 3. For the CDR3, the DNA is TGCAGCGTGGTGGACAGGGGCGAGCAGTACTTC. It is translated as CSVVDRGEQYF.

This clonotype has only a few counts. CDR3 sequence (DNA): TGTGCCAGTAAGATTTCAGTAGGCTCCTACGAGCAGTACTTC. Translation: CASKISVGSYEQYF. V and J are TRBV19 and TRBJ2-7, with no clear D. The V gene's germline CDR1 is LNHDA and CDR2 SQIVND (reference sequence). V lost 7 bases and J lost 0, with 13 bases in between. The CDR3 is 14 residues long. Combining the CDR3 with reference TRBV19 and TRBJ2-7 gives the whole variable domain DGGITQSPKYLFRKEGQNVTLSCEQNLNHDAMYWYRQDPGQGLRLIYYSQIVNDFQKGDIAEGYSVSREKKESFPLTVTSAQKNPTAFYLCASKISVGSYEQYFGPGTRLTVT.

The CDR3 protein is CASSLYGGEEETQYF. DNA for the CDR3: TGTGCCAGCAGCTTATATGGGGGAGAGGAGGAGACCCAGTACTTC. This sequence joins TRBV11-2 and TRBJ2-5, with D perhaps given as TRBD1 or TRBD2 (5 bases each). Germline V gene lookup returns CDR1 SGHAT and CDR2 FQNNGV. V lost 2 bases to trimming and J lost 5 bases, with 15 bases between them. CDR3 size: 15 residues.

This clonotype has more than one count but fewer than ten. J is TRBJ2-7 and V is TRBV11-2; TRBD1 is a possible D gene (5 bases). CDR1 is SGHAT and CDR2 is FQNNGV in the germline V gene. Trimming stripped 1 base from V and 0 bases from J, with 10 bases between. The length of the CDR3 is 15 residues. CDR3 in amino acids: CASSLGGTASYEQYF. In nucleotides, the CDR3 is TGTGCCAGCAGCTTAGGGGGCACGGCCTCCTACGAGCAGTACTTC.

This clonotype was detected only a few times. DNA for the CDR3: TGTGCCTGGATTCCGAGGGCTCCGGACTCCTACGAGCAGTACTTC. It encodes CAWIPRAPDSYEQYF. The V call is TRBV30, the J call TRBJ2-7, with D tentatively TRBD2 (5 bases). CDR1 is GTSNPN and CDR2 is SVGIG in the germline V gene (reference sequence). Trimming pared 4 bases from V and 0 bases from J, leaving 16 bases between. The CDR3 is made up of 15 amino acids. Full variable domain (rest looked up from reference TRBV30 and TRBJ2-7): SQTIHQWPATLVQPVGSPLSLECTVEGTSNPNLYWYRQAAGRGLQLLFYSVGIGQISSEVPQNLSASRPQDRQFILSSKKLLLSDSGFYLCAWIPRAPDSYEQYFGPGTRLTVT.